This T cell receptor beta chain was profiled in a study of cytomegalovirus exposure and HLA in healthy donors. Study results and limitations: Excluded: some indistinguishable V segments such as TRBV6-2 and TRBV6-3.

Trimming removed 0 bases from V and 5 bases from J, with 10 bases in between. Germline CDR1 SEHNR, CDR2 FQNEAQ (reference sequence). The CDR3 is 15 residues long. This clone was seen at least ten times. The antigen remains unidentified. Healthy bone marrow donors formed the donor group. PCR primers comprised 60 Vbeta and 13 Jbeta primers. Measured with immunoSEQ multiplex PCR; TCRdb has only the in-frame clones, and not every one. The sample carries more than 110,000 clones, over 70% recorded once. The TCR sequence derives from a male donor in good health and CMV-seronegative. Source material: PBMCs. The chain joins TRBV7-9 to TRBJ1-4; weak D call: TRBD1 (5 bases). CDR3 in amino acids: CASSLAGRTNEKLFF. As DNA, the CDR3 is TGTGCCAGCAGCTTAGCCGGACGGACAAATGAAAAACTGTTTTTT. Variable domain in full (rest from reference TRBV7-9 and TRBJ1-4): DTGVSQNPRHKITKRGQNVTFRCDPISEHNRLYWYRQTLGQGPEFLTYFQNEAQLEKSRLLSDRFSAERPKGSFSTLEIQRTEQGDSAMYLCASSLAGRTNEKLFFGSGTQLSVL.